This TCR beta chain emerged from a study of identical twins. Study-wide results and caveats: Instead of following the same donors, the conclusions were based on cross-sectional statistical analysis.

This clonotype was observed many times. What it recognizes is unknown. This CDR3 contains 14 residues. V gave up 1 base and J gave up 8 bases, with 14 bases separating them. MiXCR was run by TCRdb on the 5' RACE reads, yielding one entry per CDR3 protein. The sample shows about 690,000 distinct CDR3 sequences, around 20% of them seen only once. The same specimen was also included in a second study, on T cells expressing NK-cell markers. This second study notes: One of the eight sequenced donors was seronegative, whereas the other seven were HCMV-seropositive. Dominant NKG2C+ clonotypes were found to form roughly 1.0-7.0% of CD8+ T cells in a handful of donors.

The receptor was derived from a woman between 18 and 30 years old in good health. V is TRBV12-3 or TRBV12-4 and J is TRBJ1-2; perhaps TRBD1 as D (6 bases). Sequencing used PBMCs. CDR3 DNA: TGTGCCAGCAGTTTAGAGGGGGAGCTGGGCGGCTACACCTTC. Residues: CASSLEGELGGYTF.